This entry is about one TCR beta chain. This clone was found a few times. Its antigen is still unknown. Base qualities are missing; no much larger clone stands one base away. The cohort consisted of 650 to 850 healthy bone marrow donors. All cohort members were sampled while nominally healthy, although unrecorded immune exposures were likely present. The donor was CMV seronegative and belonged to the group of 350 or so seronegative cohort members. Each donor provided a peripheral blood sample, and peripheral blood mononuclear cells were used for TCR beta sequencing. The Qiagen DNeasy Blood Extraction Kit was used to extract genomic DNA from the blood cell samples. Library construction relied on the immunoSEQ multiplex PCR assay. For the multiplex PCR, a mixture combining 60 forward primers for TCR Vbeta segments and 13 reverse primers for TCR Jbeta segments was used. A multiplex PCR assay on genomic DNA amplified the CDR3 region of rearranged TCR beta genes. The amplified TCR beta libraries were sequenced on the Illumina HiSeq System as 87-base-pair reads. Concerning the study's data processing: In a later analysis, some 80 million unique TCR beta chains were counted across the 500 to 850 repertoires, and roughly 10 million of these chains were shared by at least two donors. A nearest-neighbor algorithm error-corrected the raw reads and collapsed the reads into unique sequences, merging closely related sequences to remove PCR and sequencing errors. To assign V, D and J gene segments, CDR3 sequences were aligned to IMGT reference sequences. Each retained sequence needed at least a six-nucleotide match to both a V gene segment and a J gene segment. Rearrangements were classified as productive when the CDR3 lacked stop codons and remained in frame with V and J, and all other rearrangements were classified as non-productive. Following IMGT convention, CDR3 was defined as the stretch from the second conserved V-encoded cysteine up to the conserved J-encoded phenylalanine. The earlier analysis of roughly 590 of the donors excluded any sequence lacking an unambiguous match to a single V gene segment. An earlier analysis of a few hundred of the donors called V segments functional above 56.7% productive rearrangements and segregating when the between-donor standard deviation exceeded 5%. To diagnose cytomegalovirus status from the catalog of TCR beta chain sequences, a statistical classification framework was built. In a later analysis, V and J genes were assigned by comparing TCR nucleotide sequences against IMGT/GENE-DB human TR gene sequences. Using the TCRdist pipeline, a later analysis assigned CDR3 sequences along with most-parsimonious VDJ recombination scenarios. In a later analysis, each TCR beta chain was defined by its CDR3 amino acid sequence together with its V-gene family, and reads lacking a unique V-gene family were excluded. As a way to deal with suspected cross-contamination and a sequencing artifact, a later analysis dropped nearly 600 nucleotide sequences that were highly shared and had low generation probability. In a later analysis, a clonal expansion index for each public chain was calculated from normalized within-repertoire ranks of inferred template counts. In a later analysis, generation probabilities were computed with a VDJ recombination model fitted to out-of-frame rearrangements, and the resulting probabilities were checked against IGoR. A later analysis scored TCR-TCR, TCR-HLA and TCR-CMV co-occurrence with hypergeometric tests, applying a repertoire-size bias correction to TCR pairs. False discovery rates were estimated in a later analysis by permuting HLA or CMV assignments 20 times. In a later analysis, co-occurring TCRs were grouped using DBSCAN, with TCRdist sequence similarity added in when clustering inside HLA-allele-positive subsets. Repertoires with fewer than 30,000 or more than 120,000 public chains were left out of co-occurrence clustering, as were about five repertoires with anomalous nucleotide sharing. In TCRdb, the immuneACCESS table is reduced to in-frame sequences with V and J assigned. These tables do not hold every clone; where another copy was compared, an unresolved V gene accounts for under half, and the others remain unexplained. D and trimming come from the DNA, and the V and J calls and clone size come from that table. For this sample there are roughly 160,000 clones; roughly 76% appear just once. The top ten clonotypes cover less than 2.5% of the sample.

The sample originates from a study of cytomegalovirus exposure and HLA in healthy donors (dated by TCRdb to about 2017). About the study as a whole: In an earlier analysis of around 540 of the donors, approximately 260 Gb of sequence data and approximately 100 million unique TCR beta sequences from about 180 million T cells were reported. Around 300 gigabases of sequencing data and approximately 85 million unique TCR sequences were included in an early release covering 550 to 650 HLA-typed donors. Of the 398 genotyped donors, 65% to 90% fell in the genetic ancestry cluster associated with self-reported Caucasian donors. The study aimed to test whether signatures of past pathogen exposure could be identified by cataloging public T cell receptors. Using immunosequencing, the study profiled T cell repertoires from some 670 subjects and related those repertoires to cytomegalovirus serostatus. A separate validation cohort of roughly 130 different subjects was used in addition to the 666-subject first cohort. To predict cytomegalovirus infection status, the study brought together high-throughput TCR immunosequencing, statistical association of individual TCRs with disease status, and machine learning. A later analysis re-examined previously published TCR beta repertoires from roughly 720 donors and added high-resolution HLA genotyping to investigate patterns of TCR occurrence. Rather than drawing on any new phenotypic data, the later analysis identified candidate immune exposures from TCR beta sequences and the way those sequences occurred across donors. In an earlier analysis of roughly 540 of the donors, high-throughput TCR beta sequencing was used to judge whether each TCR beta V gene segment behaved as functional or pseudogenic. Donor age, sex, ethnicity and CMV serostatus were collected together with the repertoire data. A later genetic analysis used genome-wide SNP genotypes for about three fifths of the 666 donors, treating that subset as a discovery cohort. All discovery cohort repertoires had been generated on a single sequencing platform. HLA typing covered class I and class II loci at four-digit resolution. The number of typed donors differed by locus: about 629-630 for A, B, C, DRB1 and DQB1; approximately 540 for DQA1; around 610 for DPA1; and around 470 for DPB1. Roughly five DR-DQ haplotypes were handled as single units for association and clustering, since linkage in the cohort was strong. Across 300 to 500 genotyped donors of the cohort, an average of approximately 220,000 unique TCR beta nucleotide sequences per donor were sequenced, and roughly 18% of those sequences were non-productive.

V has 6 bases trimmed and J has 2 bases trimmed; junction bases matching no gene number 7. From the cysteine through the phenylalanine, the CDR3 covers 14 amino acids. Just CDR3 DNA is preserved here, 42 bases in frame from base 1. Reading the germline V gene gives CDR1 SGHAT and CDR2 FQNNGV. Overall results and qualifications from the work: Correlated functional status among segregating V segments might reflect linkage disequilibrium, but an unknown experimental factor could not be ruled out. The 87-base-pair reads could not distinguish some IMGT-functional V segments, including TRBV6-2 and TRBV6-3, so those segments were excluded. The presence/absence analyses assumed that sequencing depth was roughly uniform across donors, and that assumption may not be true. Most TCR sequences were seen in very few donors, while some public TCRs were found in many individuals. When HLA alleles, especially DR and DQ, strongly co-occurred, TCR associations were difficult to assign to individual alleles. The sequencing pipeline was judged likely to have produced a cluster of highly shared sequence variants as a technical artifact. The classifier was reported to diagnose cytomegalovirus status with high specificity and sensitivity in both the original cohort and the validation cohort. A later genetic analysis associated a missense DCLRE1C variant with V-gene and J-gene trimming of TCR beta chains, and an independent cohort replicated the association. Immune exposure information for the cohort was limited to CMV serostatus. In this cohort, only TCR beta chains were sequenced, and detectable features were limited by the absence of alpha or paired-chain data. It was suggested by the authors that the approach could potentially be generalized to other disease states and immunological phenotypes. A later analysis found that most CMV-associated TCR beta chains appeared HLA-restricted, with HLA associations seemingly driven largely by CMV exposure. Because HLA typing was missing for some donors at each locus, association tests included only the typed subset. In an earlier analysis of fewer than 750 of the donors, most TCR beta V segments were observed in productive rearrangements about 87% or about 30% of the time, broadly matching IMGT annotations. Compared with the roughly 700-donor mean, donors in an Asian-associated ancestry cluster had fewer N-insertions in productive TCRs, according to a later genetic analysis. In a later analysis, several top co-occurrence clusters were reported to appear linked to parvovirus B19, influenza, CMV and Epstein-Barr virus. Three of the identified cytomegalovirus-associated TCR beta chains were confirmed in vitro to be specific for cytomegalovirus antigens. At a false discovery rate of 0.05, a later analysis linked about 17,000 TCR beta sequences to specific HLA alleles. In a later analysis, HLA-associated TCR beta chains showed more clonal expansion and lower generation probabilities than non-associated chains that were equally common. The study listed over 150 TCR beta chains as associated with cytomegalovirus. Over 15 rarely observed V segments, including chromosome 9 orphons, were excluded from the earlier analysis of approximately 500 of the donors because counts were too low. According to a later analysis, TCR association rates differed among HLA loci, with DRB1 alleles showing the most associated TCRs and HLA-C alleles showing the fewest. A further reported finding was that TCR beta sequences accurately predicted the HLA-A and HLA-B alleles for most subjects in the first cohort.

The rearrangement combines TRBV11-2 with TRBJ2-7, with 7 junctional bases fitting TRBD1. This clonotype was obtained from a male donor in good health and CMV-seronegative. Input material: PBMCs. This receptor has the CDR3 CASSFTGVAYEQYF. Read as DNA, the sequence is TGTGCCAGCAGTTTCACAGGGGTGGCCTACGAGCAGTACTTC.